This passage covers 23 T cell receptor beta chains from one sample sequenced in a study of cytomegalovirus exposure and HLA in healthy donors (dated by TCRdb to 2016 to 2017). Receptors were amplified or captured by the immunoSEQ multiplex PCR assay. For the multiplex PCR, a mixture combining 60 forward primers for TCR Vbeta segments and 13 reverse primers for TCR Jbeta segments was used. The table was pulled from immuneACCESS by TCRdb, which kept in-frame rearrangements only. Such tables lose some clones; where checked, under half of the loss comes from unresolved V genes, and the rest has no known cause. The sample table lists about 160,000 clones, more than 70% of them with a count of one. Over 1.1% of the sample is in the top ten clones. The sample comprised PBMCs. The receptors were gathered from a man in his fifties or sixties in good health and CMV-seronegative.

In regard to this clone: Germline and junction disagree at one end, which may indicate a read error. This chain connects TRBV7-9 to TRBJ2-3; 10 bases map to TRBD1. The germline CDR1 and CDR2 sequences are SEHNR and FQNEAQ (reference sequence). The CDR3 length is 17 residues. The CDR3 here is CSSSLGVMDRGTDTQYF. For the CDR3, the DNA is TGTTCCAGCAGCTTAGGGGTGATGGACAGGGGGACAGATACGCAGTATTTT.

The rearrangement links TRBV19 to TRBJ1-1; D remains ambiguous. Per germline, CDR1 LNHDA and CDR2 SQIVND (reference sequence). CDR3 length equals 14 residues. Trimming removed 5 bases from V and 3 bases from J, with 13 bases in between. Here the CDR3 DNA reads TGTGCCAGTAGTCTACAGTGGAGGGACACTGAAGCTTTCTTT. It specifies CASSLQWRDTEAFF.

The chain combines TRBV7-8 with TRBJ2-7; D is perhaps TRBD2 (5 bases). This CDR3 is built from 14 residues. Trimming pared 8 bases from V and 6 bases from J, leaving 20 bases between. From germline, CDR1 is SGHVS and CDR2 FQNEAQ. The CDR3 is CASRGRELRPEQYF. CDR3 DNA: TGTGCCAGCCGGGGTCGAGAACTCCGACCCGAGCAGTACTTC.

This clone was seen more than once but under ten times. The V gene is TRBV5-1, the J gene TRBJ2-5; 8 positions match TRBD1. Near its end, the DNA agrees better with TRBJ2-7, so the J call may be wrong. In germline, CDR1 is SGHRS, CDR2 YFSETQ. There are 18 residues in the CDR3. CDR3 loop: CASSWWATGTGNSYEQYF. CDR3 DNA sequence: TGCGCCAGCAGCTGGTGGGCTACCGGGACAGGAAACTCCTACGAGCAGTACTTC.

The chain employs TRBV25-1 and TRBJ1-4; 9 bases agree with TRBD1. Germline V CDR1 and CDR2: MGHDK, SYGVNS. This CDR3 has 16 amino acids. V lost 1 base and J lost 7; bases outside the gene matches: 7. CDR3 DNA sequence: TGTGCCAGCAGTGAATTTCGGGACAGGGACGCTGAAAAACTGTTTTTT. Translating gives CASSEFRDRDAEKLFF. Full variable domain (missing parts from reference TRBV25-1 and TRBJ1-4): EADIYQTPRYLVIGTGKKITLECSQTMGHDKMYWYQQDPGMELHLIHYSYGVNSTEKGDLSSESTVSRIRTEHFPLTLESARPSHTSQYLCASSEFRDRDAEKLFFGSGTQLSVL.

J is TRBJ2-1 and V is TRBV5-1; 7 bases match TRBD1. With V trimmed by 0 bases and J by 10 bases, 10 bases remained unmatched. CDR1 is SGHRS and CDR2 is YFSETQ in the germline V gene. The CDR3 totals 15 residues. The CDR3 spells CASSLGDSFKKEQFF. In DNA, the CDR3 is TGCGCCAGCAGCTTGGGGGACAGCTTCAAAAAGGAGCAGTTCTTC.

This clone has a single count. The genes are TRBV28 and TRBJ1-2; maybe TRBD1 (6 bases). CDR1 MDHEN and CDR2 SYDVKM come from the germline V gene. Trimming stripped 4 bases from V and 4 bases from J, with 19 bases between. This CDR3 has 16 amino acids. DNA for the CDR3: TGTGCCAGCAGTTCTCAGGGGTTGGGCCGGCGCTATGGCTACACCTTC. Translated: CASSSQGLGRRYGYTF.

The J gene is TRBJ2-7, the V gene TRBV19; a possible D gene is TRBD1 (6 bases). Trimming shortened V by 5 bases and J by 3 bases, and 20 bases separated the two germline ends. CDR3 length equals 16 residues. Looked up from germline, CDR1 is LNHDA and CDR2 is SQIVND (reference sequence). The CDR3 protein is CASSPQGRPQYYEQYF. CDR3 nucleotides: TGTGCCAGTAGTCCACAGGGCCGACCGCAGTACTACGAGCAGTACTTC.

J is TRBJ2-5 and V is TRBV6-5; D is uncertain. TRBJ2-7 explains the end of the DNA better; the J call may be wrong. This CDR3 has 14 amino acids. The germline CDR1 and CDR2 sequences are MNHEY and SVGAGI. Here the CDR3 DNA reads TGTGCCAGCAGTAACTACCCTCTCACCTACGAGCAGTACTTC. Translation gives CASSNYPLTYEQYF.

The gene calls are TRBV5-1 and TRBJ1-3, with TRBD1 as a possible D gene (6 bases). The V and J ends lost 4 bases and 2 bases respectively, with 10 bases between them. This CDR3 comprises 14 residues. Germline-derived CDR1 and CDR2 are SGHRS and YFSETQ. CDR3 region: CASSPGTTGNTIYF. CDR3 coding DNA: TGCGCCAGCAGCCCGGGGACAACTGGAAACACCATATATTTT.

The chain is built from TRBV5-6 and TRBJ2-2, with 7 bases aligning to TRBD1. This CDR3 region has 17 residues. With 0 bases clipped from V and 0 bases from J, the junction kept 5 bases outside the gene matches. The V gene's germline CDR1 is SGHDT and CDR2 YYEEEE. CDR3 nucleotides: TGTGCCAGCAGCTTGGTAAACAGGGGAACGAACACCGGGGAGCTGTTTTTT. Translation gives CASSLVNRGTNTGELFF.

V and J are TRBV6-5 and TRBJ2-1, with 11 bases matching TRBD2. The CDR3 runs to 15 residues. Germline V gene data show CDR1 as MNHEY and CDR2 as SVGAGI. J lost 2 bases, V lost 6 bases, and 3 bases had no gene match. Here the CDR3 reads CASSPLAGAYNEQFF. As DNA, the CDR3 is TGTGCCAGCAGCCCACTAGCGGGGGCCTACAATGAGCAGTTCTTC.

The chain's CDR3 is CASSEAVAGQPQHF. CDR3 bases: TGTGCCAGCAGTGAAGCGGTGGCAGGTCAGCCCCAGCATTTT. The V call is TRBV2, the J call TRBJ1-5; D is uncertain. There are 14 residues in the CDR3. Germline V CDR1 and CDR2: SNHLY, FYNNEI. The ends were cut back, 0 bases at V and 6 bases at J, with 9 bases in the middle.

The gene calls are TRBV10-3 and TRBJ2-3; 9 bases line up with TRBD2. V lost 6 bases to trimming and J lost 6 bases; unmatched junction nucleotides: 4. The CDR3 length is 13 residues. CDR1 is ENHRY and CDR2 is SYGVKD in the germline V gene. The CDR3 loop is CAIRAGGGDTQYF. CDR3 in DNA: TGTGCCATCAGGGCGGGAGGGGGGGATACGCAGTATTTT.

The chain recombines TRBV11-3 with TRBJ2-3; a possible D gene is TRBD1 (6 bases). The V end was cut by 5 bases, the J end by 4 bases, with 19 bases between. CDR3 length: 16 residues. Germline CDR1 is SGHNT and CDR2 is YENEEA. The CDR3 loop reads CASSPSTPGGADTQYF. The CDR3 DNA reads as TGTGCCAGCAGCCCCTCGACGCCTGGGGGCGCAGATACGCAGTATTTT.

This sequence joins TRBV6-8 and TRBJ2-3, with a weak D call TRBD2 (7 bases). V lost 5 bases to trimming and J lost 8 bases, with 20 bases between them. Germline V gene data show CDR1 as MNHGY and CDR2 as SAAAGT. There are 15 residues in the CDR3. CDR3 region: CASSRGGACQGTQYF. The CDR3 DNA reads TGTGCCAGCAGTAGGGGGGGGGCCTGTCAAGGTACGCAGTATTTT.

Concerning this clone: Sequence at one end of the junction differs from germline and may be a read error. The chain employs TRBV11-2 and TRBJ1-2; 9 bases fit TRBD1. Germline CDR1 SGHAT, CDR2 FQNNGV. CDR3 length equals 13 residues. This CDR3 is CASSVDRGYGYTF. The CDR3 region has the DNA TGTGCCAGCAGCGTAGACAGGGGGTATGGCTACACCTTC.

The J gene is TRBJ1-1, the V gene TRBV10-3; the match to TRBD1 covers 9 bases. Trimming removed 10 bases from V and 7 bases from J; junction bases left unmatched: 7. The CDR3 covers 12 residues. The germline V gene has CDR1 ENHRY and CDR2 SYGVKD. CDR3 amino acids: CATGDRVLEAFF. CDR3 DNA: TGTGCCACCGGGGACAGGGTCCTTGAAGCTTTCTTT.

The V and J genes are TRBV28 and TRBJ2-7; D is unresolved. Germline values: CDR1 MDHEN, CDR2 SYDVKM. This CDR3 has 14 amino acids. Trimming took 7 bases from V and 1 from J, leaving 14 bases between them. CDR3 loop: CASTTTRASYEQYF. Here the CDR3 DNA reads TGTGCCAGCACCACCACCCGTGCGTCCTACGAGCAGTACTTC.

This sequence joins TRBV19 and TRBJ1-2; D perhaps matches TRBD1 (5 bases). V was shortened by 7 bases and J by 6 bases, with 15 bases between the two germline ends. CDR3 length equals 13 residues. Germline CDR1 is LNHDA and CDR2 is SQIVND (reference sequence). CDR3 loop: CASKAGRSDGYTF. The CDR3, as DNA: TGTGCCAGTAAGGCAGGGAGGAGCGATGGCTACACCTTC. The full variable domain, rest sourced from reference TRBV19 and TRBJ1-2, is DGGITQSPKYLFRKEGQNVTLSCEQNLNHDAMYWYRQDPGQGLRLIYYSQIVNDFQKGDIAEGYSVSREKKESFPLTVTSAQKNPTAFYLCASKAGRSDGYTFGSGTRLTVV.

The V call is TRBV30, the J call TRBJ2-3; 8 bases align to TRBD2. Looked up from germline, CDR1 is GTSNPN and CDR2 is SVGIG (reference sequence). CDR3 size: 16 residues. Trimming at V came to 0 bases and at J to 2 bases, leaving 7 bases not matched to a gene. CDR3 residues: CAWSVLSGSPTDTQYF. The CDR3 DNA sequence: TGTGCCTGGAGTGTACTCAGCGGGAGTCCCACAGATACGCAGTATTTT.

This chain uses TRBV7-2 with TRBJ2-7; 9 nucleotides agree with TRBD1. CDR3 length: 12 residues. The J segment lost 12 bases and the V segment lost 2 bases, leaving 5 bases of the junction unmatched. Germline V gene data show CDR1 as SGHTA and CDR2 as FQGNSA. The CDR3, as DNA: TGTGCCAGCAGCTTAATGGGACAGGGTACGTACTTC. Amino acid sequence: CASSLMGQGTYF.

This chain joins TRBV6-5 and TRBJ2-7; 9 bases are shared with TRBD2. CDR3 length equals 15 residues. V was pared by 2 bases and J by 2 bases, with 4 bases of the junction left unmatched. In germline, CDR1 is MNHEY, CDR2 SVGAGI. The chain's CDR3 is CASSYPLAGTYEQYF. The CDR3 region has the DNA TGTGCCAGCAGTTACCCACTAGCGGGCACCTACGAGCAGTACTTC.